This T cell receptor beta chain was observed in a study of T cell repertoires in cytomegalovirus infection. Overall study: Indications came from public TCR beta signatures; they pointed to CMV infection and to a matching HLA type.

The study, taken as a whole, reports: Dominant in the ex vivo response were TCR beta clonotypes restricted by HLA-C and specific for CMV.

This clonotype was seen a few times. The antigen remains undetermined. V shed 6 bases and J 4 bases; nucleotides not matched to a gene: 6. The CDR3 has 17 amino acids. CDR1 and CDR2 from the germline V gene are SGHNT and YENEEA. TCRdb independently ran MiXCR on the reads; one entry per CDR3 protein. The sample contains some 920,000 distinct CDR3 sequences, approximately 31% of which appear only once. The material sequenced was cultured CD8+ T cells from PBMCs, taken from culture after CMV antigen stimulation. This sequence was found in a human donor in good health (CMV status not recorded). Some clones in this sample may be carry-over from other donors' samples. This sequence joins TRBV11-3 and TRBJ2-1; the match to TRBD2 covers 16 bases. The CDR3, as DNA: TGTGCCAGCAGTTGGGGACTAGCGGGGGGGGATTACAATGAGCAGTTCTTC. It codes for CASSWGLAGGDYNEQFF.